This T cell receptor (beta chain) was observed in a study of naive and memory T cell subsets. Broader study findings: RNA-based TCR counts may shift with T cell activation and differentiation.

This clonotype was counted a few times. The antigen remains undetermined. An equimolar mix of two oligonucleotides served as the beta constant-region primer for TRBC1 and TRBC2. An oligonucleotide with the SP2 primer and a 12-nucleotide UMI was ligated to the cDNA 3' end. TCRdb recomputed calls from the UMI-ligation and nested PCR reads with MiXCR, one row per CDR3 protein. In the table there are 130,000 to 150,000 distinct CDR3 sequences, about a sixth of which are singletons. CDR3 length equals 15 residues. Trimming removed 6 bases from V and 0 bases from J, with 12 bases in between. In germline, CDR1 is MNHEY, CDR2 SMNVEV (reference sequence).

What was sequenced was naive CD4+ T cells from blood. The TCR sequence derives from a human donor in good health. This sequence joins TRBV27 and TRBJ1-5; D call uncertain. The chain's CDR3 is CASSIGPISNQPQHF. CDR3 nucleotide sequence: TGTGCCAGCAGCATTGGACCGATTAGCAATCAGCCCCAGCATTTT.